Only one count was recorded for the clone carrying this TCR beta chain. Its specificity is not known. Trimming shortened V by 7 bases and J by 3 bases, and 12 bases separated the two germline ends. This CDR3 region has 13 residues. From germline, CDR1 is SNHLY and CDR2 FYNNEI. The PCR employed 60 Vbeta primers together with 13 Jbeta primers. Method: immunoSEQ multiplex PCR; TCRdb's copy keeps in-frame clones and lacks some. The table lists about 89,000 clones, 85% of them singletons. The data belong to a study of cytomegalovirus exposure and HLA in healthy donors. Study-wide points: An analysis was carried out at a later point. It showed that HLA-associated TCR beta chains were more clonally expanded than equally common non-associated chains. Based on reports, TCR beta sequences accurately predicted HLA-A and HLA-B alleles for most subjects. In vitro experiments confirmed that a few CMV-associated chains were specific for CMV antigens.

Healthy bone marrow donors made up the cohort. The chain couples TRBV2 to TRBJ1-2, with TRBD1 as a possible D gene (5 bases). Sequenced: PBMCs. This receptor was obtained from a man aged 40-49 years in good health and CMV-seropositive. CDR3 coding DNA: TGTGCCAGCAACCTAGGGGACTACTATGGCTACACCTTC. This sequence encodes CASNLGDYYGYTF.